This T cell receptor beta chain was sequenced during a study of T cells in Graves' hyperthyroidism and ophthalmopathy. Looking at the study overall: Peripheral blood was obtained at initial diagnosis, preceding any treatment.

This clonotype was observed at least ten times. Amplification targeted TCR beta CDR3 regions from RNA transcripts. The HTBI primer set was used in a first-round RT-PCR of the TCR CDR3. Each CDR3 protein is one row after TCRdb ran MiXCR on the multiplex PCR reads. This table holds some 250,000 distinct CDR3 sequences, about 14% found once. Trimming removed 5 bases at V and 2 bases at J, with 15 bases between. From germline, CDR1 is SEHNR and CDR2 FQNEAQ (reference sequence). This CDR3 contains 15 residues. The chain is built from TRBV7-9 and TRBJ1-2; D possibly corresponds to TRBD1 (6 bases). The origin of this receptor is a woman in her thirties or forties with Graves' hyperthyroidism that later progressed to Graves' ophthalmopathy. Sequenced material: blood. The DNA of the CDR3 is TGTGCCAGCAGCCCACAGGACAGTCTCAACTATGGCTACACCTTC. This codes for CASSPQDSLNYGYTF.